This TCR beta chain was identified during a study of beta chain features in type 1 diabetes. The study, taken as a whole, reports: Shorter templates may be favored by PCR, equally so in patients and controls. Patients' naive, central memory and regulatory TCRB repertoires appeared more alike than those of healthy donors. Moderate yet significant TCRB CDR3 shortening was seen in Type 1 diabetes patients in all four CD4+ subsets.

This clone was observed a handful of times. Its specificity is not known. One end of the junction is discordant with germline, which a read error may explain. The study reverse transcribed the entire isolated RNA, so it sequenced expressed TCRB transcripts. Profiled with immunoSEQ multiplex PCR; TCRdb holds only in-frame clones, not every one. This table holds around 280,000 clones, over 14% found once. There are 15 residues in the CDR3. Germline CDR1 SGHTA, CDR2 FQGNSA. The sequencing input was naive CD4+ T cells from blood. The J gene is TRBJ2-5, the V gene TRBV7-2, with TRBD2 matching over 9 bases. The receptor was isolated from a man between 18 and 29 years old with type 1 diabetes. CDR3 sequence (DNA): TGTGCCAGCAGCGTAGCGGGGGCCCGGAGGGAGACCCAGTACTTC. Encoded protein: CASSVAGARRETQYF.